This T cell receptor (beta chain) was recovered during a study of memory CD4+ T cells and cytomegalovirus serostatus. On the study more broadly: This sample comes from healthy Belgian adults, about nine CMV seropositive, roughly 22 seronegative.

Assay used: immunoSEQ multiplex PCR; TCRdb lists only in-frame clones, some missing. The data show about 46,000 clones, roughly 80% seen once. Germline V gene sequence: CDR1 SGHAT, CDR2 FQNNGV. The CDR3 totals 11 residues. Trimming shortened V by 5 bases and J by 4 bases, and 5 bases separated the two germline ends. Single viable CD3+CD4+CD8-CD45RO+ cells were sorted as the memory CD4+ T cells. Total CD4+ T cells were enriched by CD4 positive selection. Input material: memory CD4+ T cells from blood. V is TRBV11-2 and J is TRBJ2-5; D gene unclear. The sequence was collected from an adult in good health and CMV-seronegative. The CDR3 bases are TGTGCCAGCAGCCCTCGAGAGACCCAGTACTTC. Amino acids: CASSPRETQYF.